Included here is one T cell receptor beta chain sequence, with context. The antigen is unknown. The protocol was immunoSEQ multiplex PCR, while the TCRdb copy is restricted to in-frame clones and leaves out a portion. Of about 190,000 clones listed, roughly 88% were seen once; the top ten hold roughly 0.99%. This record belongs to a study of T cell responses to AZD1222 COVID-19 vaccine. Study background: Whether given at about 4 or about 12 weeks, second doses were pooled.

CDR1 is SGHTA and CDR2 is FQGNSA in the germline V gene. CDR3 length: 14 amino acids. V shed 2 bases and J shed 2 bases, with 10 bases lying between them. Study-level points and caveats: Vaccine-related CD4 TCRs covered spike, predominating at 160-218 and 743-854.

The sequence was obtained from an adult in good health. The sample was peripheral blood, taken on day 0 of AZD1222 vaccination. The rearrangement uses TRBV7-2 and TRBJ2-7; no reliable D call. CDR3: CASSLSALPYEQYF. In nucleotides, the CDR3 is TGTGCCAGCAGCTTAAGCGCTCTCCCCTACGAGCAGTACTTC.